These 21 T cell receptor beta chains were sequenced from one sample in a study of T cell responses to AZD1222 COVID-19 vaccine. Libraries were prepared by immunoSEQ multiplex PCR; TCRdb keeps only in-frame clonotypes and omits some of them. The sample has approximately 140,000 clones, nearly 95% seen once. The sample here was peripheral blood, taken on day 0 of AZD1222 vaccination. Every receptor here comes from an adult in good health.

This clone was seen only a few times. V and J are TRBV28 and TRBJ1-6; TRBD1 agrees at 8 bases. Losses at the gene ends were 6 bases for V and 9 bases for J; bases not matched to a gene: 10. The length of the CDR3 is 15 residues. From germline, CDR1 is MDHEN and CDR2 SYDVKM. CDR3 sequence: CASSTGGQAGSPLHF. Here the CDR3 DNA reads TGTGCCAGCAGCACAGGGGGGCAGGCGGGTTCACCCCTCCACTTT.

The gene calls are TRBV7-9 and TRBJ2-1; TRBD2 matches 8 bases. Trimming took 5 bases from V and 10 from J; bases not matched to a gene: 19. Germline V CDR1 and CDR2: SEHNR, FQNEAQ (reference sequence). The CDR3 spans 17 residues. CDR3 loop: CASSEPRAGGNTGEQFF. CDR3 nucleotides: TGTGCCAGCAGCGAGCCCCGGGCGGGAGGCAACACGGGAGAGCAGTTCTTC.

The chain recombines TRBV6-6 with TRBJ1-1; possible D gene TRBD1, 5 bases. Germline assignment: CDR1 MNHNY and CDR2 SVGAGI (reference sequence). The germline V and J ends were trimmed by 3 bases and 0 bases, with 14 bases remaining between them. The CDR3 runs to 16 residues. Written as DNA, the CDR3 is TGTGCCAGCAGTTATTCCCCGACAGAGCTGAACACTGAAGCTTTCTTT. Translated: CASSYSPTELNTEAFF.

The chain uses TRBV5-1 and TRBJ2-7; 9 bases line up with TRBD1. The CDR3 is made up of 15 amino acids. The ends lost 4 bases at V and 0 bases at J; junction bases unmatched: 5. Germline CDR1 reads SGHRS; CDR2 reads YFSETQ. The CDR3, as DNA: TGCGCCAGCAGCCCCGGGACAGGGTTCTCCTACGAGCAGTACTTC. Protein: CASSPGTGFSYEQYF.

The chain links TRBV7-9 to TRBJ2-5; 8 bases agree with TRBD1. With 1 base clipped from V and 4 bases from J, the junction kept 5 bases outside the gene matches. Per germline, CDR1 SEHNR and CDR2 FQNEAQ (reference sequence). This CDR3 has 15 amino acids. As DNA, the CDR3 is TGTGCCAGCAGCTTAGGCGGGACAGGTGGAGAGACCCAGTACTTC. It encodes CASSLGGTGGETQYF.

The chain recombines TRBV14 with TRBJ2-1, with TRBD2 identical over 7 bases. There are 16 residues in the CDR3. Per the germline V gene, CDR1 is SGHDN and CDR2 is FVKESK. After removal of 1 base from V and 3 bases from J, the junction contained 6 bases not matched to a gene. CDR3 bases: TGTGCCAGCAGCCAAGCGTGGGAGGGCCTCTACAATGAGCAGTTCTTC. This codes for CASSQAWEGLYNEQFF.

The chain recombines TRBV11-2 with TRBJ1-2; 12 bases fit TRBD1. The CDR3 covers 15 residues. Germline V lookup: CDR1 SGHAT, CDR2 FQNNGV. Unmatched junction bases numbered 5, after V lost 2 bases and J lost 7 bases. This chain's CDR3 is CASSLPGQGAFGYTF. The DNA for the CDR3 is TGTGCCAGCAGCTTACCGGGACAGGGGGCCTTTGGCTACACCTTC.

The chain carries TRBV6-9 and TRBJ2-7, with 11 bases lining up with TRBD1. Germline V gene sequence: CDR1 MNHGY, CDR2 SVAAGI. The CDR3 loop spans 16 amino acids. J was trimmed by 6 bases and V by 8 bases; bases with no gene match: 15. In DNA, the CDR3 is TGTGCCAGCTTTATAGGGGCCGGGACAGGGGGTTTCGAGCAGTACTTC. This sequence encodes CASFIGAGTGGFEQYF.

This rearrangement joins TRBV14 to TRBJ2-1, with TRBD2 identical over 9 bases. This CDR3 has 15 amino acids. Germline values: CDR1 SGHDN, CDR2 FVKESK. The junction had 10 bases not matched to a gene; V was cut back by 4 bases and J by 9 bases. The CDR3 nucleotides read TGTGCCAGCAGCCCGTTAGCGGGAGATAATCGTGAGCAGTTCTTC. This codes for CASSPLAGDNREQFF. The full variable domain, rest sourced from reference TRBV14 and TRBJ2-1, is EAGVTQFPSHSVIEKGQTVTLRCDPISGHDNLYWYRRVMGKEIKFLLHFVKESKQDESGMPNNRFLAERTGGTYSTLKVQPAELEDSGVYFCASSPLAGDNREQFFGPGTRLTVL.

A single count supports this clone. The genes are TRBV9 and TRBJ2-5, with TRBD1 as a possible D gene (6 bases). V was cut by 0 bases and J by 5 bases, with 14 bases left in between. CDR3 length: 15 residues. Germline CDR1 is SGDLS and CDR2 is YYNGEE. CDR3 in amino acids: CASSVDARGGETQYF. The CDR3 coding sequence is TGTGCCAGCAGCGTAGATGCCAGGGGCGGGGAGACCCAGTACTTC.

J is TRBJ1-1 and V is TRBV2; 11 bases agree with TRBD1. V shed 6 bases, J shed 4 bases, and the junction held 10 bases outside the gene matches. The CDR3 runs 16 residues. The V gene's germline CDR1 is SNHLY and CDR2 FYNNEI. The DNA of the CDR3 is TGTGCCAGCAGCCTTGGGACAGGGGGAAGGGGCACTGAAGCTTTCTTT. The encoded protein is CASSLGTGGRGTEAFF.

CDR3 in DNA: TGCGCCAGCAGCCAGATGGACATGGGGTTCTCCTACAATGAGCAGTTCTTC. This codes for CASSQMDMGFSYNEQFF. The V gene is TRBV4-1, the J gene TRBJ2-1; TRBD1 might be the D (5 bases). Trimming took off 3 bases at V and 0 bases at J, with 15 bases between the two ends. Germline values: CDR1 MGHRA, CDR2 YSYEKL. This CDR3 spans 17 amino acids.

V is TRBV9 and J is TRBJ2-1, with 7 bases identical to TRBD2. Unmatched junction bases numbered 9, after V lost 4 bases and J lost 5 bases. Germline V gene lookup returns CDR1 SGDLS and CDR2 YYNGEE. The CDR3 contains 15 residues. The CDR3 region is CASSFGLEDHNEQFF. The CDR3 DNA follows: TGTGCCAGCAGCTTCGGACTAGAGGACCACAATGAGCAGTTCTTC.

By frequency in the sample, this clone is medium-sized. This chain connects TRBV27 to TRBJ1-4, with D perhaps matching TRBD1 (5 bases). The V end was cut by 4 bases, the J end by 0 bases, with 15 bases between. In germline, CDR1 is MNHEY, CDR2 SMNVEV (reference sequence). This CDR3 contains 17 residues. CDR3 nucleotide sequence: TGTGCCAGCAGTTCCGGGGGGGGACCCTCAACTAATGAAAAACTGTTTTTT. Its protein product is CASSSGGGPSTNEKLFF.

The gene calls are TRBV6-2 or TRBV6-3 and TRBJ1-1, with D possibly matching TRBD1 (5 bases). Trimming took off 8 bases at V and 3 bases at J, with 13 bases between the two ends. The CDR3 has 13 residues. The germline CDR1 and CDR2 sequences are MNHEY and SVGEGT. In DNA form, the CDR3 reads TGTGCCAGCGGCCGACAGAGTTACACTGAAGCTTTCTTT. Amino acids: CASGRQSYTEAFF.

The chain recombines TRBV11-2 with TRBJ2-7, with D tentatively TRBD1 or TRBD2 (5 bases each). The germline CDR1 and CDR2 sequences are SGHAT and FQNNGV. The V gene lost 1 base and the J gene lost 2 bases, with 15 bases spanning the gap. The CDR3 extends over 16 amino acids. The CDR3 spells CASSLGPGLSPYEQYF. The DNA for the CDR3 is TGTGCCAGCAGCTTAGGCCCGGGGCTCTCCCCCTACGAGCAGTACTTC.

This chain joins TRBV14 and TRBJ1-6; no clear D. Trimming took 2 bases from V and 7 from J, leaving 6 bases between them. Germline values: CDR1 SGHDN, CDR2 FVKESK. The CDR3 has 13 residues. CDR3 DNA sequence: TGTGCCAGCAGCCAAAAGGTGAATTCACCCCTCCACTTT. It codes for CASSQKVNSPLHF.

The count of this clone is one. This chain links TRBV3-1 (or the pseudogene TRBV3-2) with TRBJ1-5; the match to TRBD1 covers 8 bases. This CDR3 has 15 residues. Germline loops: CDR1 LGHDT, CDR2 YNNKEL (reference sequence). After removal of 0 bases from V and 6 bases from J, the junction contained 4 bases not matched to a gene. The chain's CDR3 is CASSQDGTGFQPQHF. Here the CDR3 DNA reads TGTGCCAGCAGCCAAGATGGGACAGGATTTCAGCCCCAGCATTTT.

Written as DNA, the CDR3 is TGCGCCAGCAGTACGGAGGGGTACGACGAAAAACTGTTTTTT. The encoded protein is CASSTEGYDEKLFF. This chain links TRBV5-1 with TRBJ1-4; weak D call: TRBD1 (5 bases). Trimming removed 5 bases from V and 8 bases from J, with 16 bases in between. CDR1 is SGHRS, CDR2 YFSETQ, per germline. This CDR3 is 14 amino acids long.

J is TRBJ2-7 and V is TRBV12-3 or TRBV12-4; D unclear. This CDR3 comprises 11 residues. V gave up 6 bases and J gave up 4 bases, with 7 bases separating them. In DNA form, the CDR3 reads TGTGCCAGCAGCCAAGATTACGAGCAGTACTTC. Translation: CASSQDYEQYF.

CDR3 residues: CASSTDGNGNTIYF. The CDR3 nucleotides are TGTGCCAGCAGTACGGACGGTAACGGAAACACCATATATTTT. The chain carries TRBV6-5 and TRBJ1-3; no definite D call. V lost 5 bases to trimming and J lost 4 bases, with 12 bases between them. This CDR3 contains 14 residues. Germline V CDR1 and CDR2: MNHEY, SVGAGI.